This paragraph reports one T cell receptor (beta chain). The entry originates in a study of blood T cells in healthy people across ages. Combining a sample-barcoded 5' primer with a J-beta primer mix, a second PCR ran for 7 to 11 cycles. TCRdb redid the calling of the 5' RACE reads with MiXCR, one entry per CDR3 protein. The top ten hold approximately 2.9% of the sample, which has approximately 780,000 distinct CDR3 sequences, about a quarter seen once. Germline V CDR1 and CDR2: SGHAT, FQNNGV. Trimming left V 5 bases short and J 7 bases short, with 14 bases between. This CDR3 spans 13 amino acids. These same data were also listed under a study on T cells of mothers and their children.

The sequencing sample was made of blood. This clonotype was obtained from a boy aged 5-17 years in good health. The chain is built from TRBV11-2 and TRBJ1-2, with D uncertain. CDR3 region: CASSPIGDRGYTF. The CDR3 DNA sequence: TGTGCCAGCAGCCCAATCGGAGATCGTGGCTACACCTTC.